The sequence of this TCR beta chain was determined in a study of T cells in Graves' hyperthyroidism and ophthalmopathy. Regions amplified from RNA transcripts were the TCR beta CDR3 regions. An initial round of RT-PCR targeting the TCR CDR3 relied on the HTBI primer set. MiXCR was run by TCRdb on the multiplex PCR reads, yielding one entry per CDR3 protein. The sample records over 120,000 distinct CDR3 sequences, around 20% being singletons. A remark on this clonotype: Its antigen is currently unknown.

Broader study findings: Progression to ophthalmopathy was predicted a median of approximately 6.4 months early.

Hyperthyroidism patients were newly diagnosed, had disease duration under 2 months, and were aged 18 to 65 years. This clonotype was sampled from a woman aged 50 to 60 with Graves' hyperthyroidism that later progressed to Graves' ophthalmopathy. The sequenced sample was blood.

The chain's CDR3 is CASSLVSSYNSPLHF. CDR3 sequence (DNA): TGTGCCAGCAGTTTAGTCAGCTCCTATAATTCACCCCTCCACTTT. The chain links TRBV28 to TRBJ1-6; D uncertain. The germline V and J ends were trimmed by 2 bases and 0 bases, with 5 bases remaining between them. CDR3 length: 15 amino acids. CDR1 and CDR2 (germline): MDHEN, SYDVKM.